This passage covers 29 T cell receptor beta chains from one sample sequenced in a study of OX40 agonist ivuxolimab in advanced cancers. Sequencing used immunoSEQ multiplex PCR; TCRdb keeps in-frame clones, though not all of them. The sample contains approximately 68,000 clones, 85% to 90% of which appear only once. Material: CD4+ or CD8+ T cells sorted from blood, obtained in a trial of the OX40 agonist ivuxolimab. Every receptor here comes from an adult with an advanced solid tumor such as melanoma, head and neck, liver or kidney cancer.

The rearrangement joins TRBV5-1 to TRBJ2-7; 10 bases line up with TRBD1. J gave up 5 bases and V 0 bases, and 8 bases lay outside the gene matches. CDR1 is SGHRS, CDR2 YFSETQ, per germline. The CDR3 has 16 amino acids. The CDR3 protein is CASSLVFWDRGNEQYF. Written as DNA, the CDR3 is TGCGCCAGCAGCTTGGTTTTTTGGGACAGGGGTAACGAGCAGTACTTC.

The chain combines TRBV6-5 with TRBJ1-1, with TRBD1 identical over 7 bases. The CDR3 contains 15 residues. Germline V gene data show CDR1 as MNHEY and CDR2 as SVGAGI. V lost 4 bases to trimming and J lost 1 base; unmatched junction nucleotides: 6. CDR3 region: CASSSGQVTNTEAFF. In DNA form, the CDR3 reads TGTGCCAGCAGTTCCGGACAGGTCACGAACACTGAAGCTTTCTTT.

The rearrangement links TRBV9 to TRBJ2-7; the D gene is possibly TRBD2 (6 bases). The CDR3 consists of 15 residues. Germline V gene data show CDR1 as SGDLS and CDR2 as YYNGEE. Trimming cost V 4 bases and J 2 bases, with 16 bases left between them. The CDR3: CASSPQEGRTYEQYF. The CDR3 DNA follows: TGTGCCAGCAGCCCCCAGGAGGGGCGTACCTACGAGCAGTACTTC.

This chain uses TRBV5-5 with TRBJ2-5; D gene uncertain. There are 14 residues in the CDR3. Trimming left V 0 bases short and J 6 bases short, with 12 bases between. Germline loops: CDR1 SGHKS, CDR2 YYEKEE (reference sequence). CDR3 sequence: CASSLGSGIKTQYF. CDR3 sequence (DNA): TGTGCCAGCAGCTTGGGGTCAGGAATTAAGACCCAGTACTTC.

The CDR3 DNA is TGTGCCATCAGTGCACAACGGACCCATGAAAAACTGTTTTTT. Protein product: CAISAQRTHEKLFF. The V gene is TRBV10-3, the J gene TRBJ1-4; D unresolved. The CDR3 covers 14 residues. Germline V CDR1 and CDR2: ENHRY, SYGVKD. Trimming took 4 bases from V and 6 from J, leaving 12 bases between them.

The chain employs TRBV7-2 and TRBJ1-2, with 7 bases that match TRBD1. With V trimmed by 5 bases and J by 5 bases, 8 bases remained unmatched. The CDR3 extends over 14 amino acids. CDR1 is SGHTA, CDR2 FQGNSA, per germline. CDR3 in amino acids: CASSPSGQPYGYTF. CDR3 bases: TGTGCCAGCAGCCCGTCGGGACAGCCTTATGGCTACACCTTC.

J is TRBJ2-5 and V is TRBV9; weak D call: TRBD1 (5 bases). The CDR3 spans 14 residues. Germline V gives CDR1 SGDLS, CDR2 YYNGEE. Trimming removed 0 bases at V and 5 bases at J, with 11 bases between. CDR3 residues: CASSVDPGSETQYF. CDR3 DNA sequence: TGTGCCAGCAGCGTAGACCCAGGGTCGGAGACCCAGTACTTC.

With regard to this clone: Other DNA sequences in the sample encode the same CDR3. The chain carries TRBV29-1 and TRBJ2-3; 14 positions match TRBD2. CDR1 SQVTM and CDR2 ANQGSEA come from the germline V gene. V was pared by 6 bases and J by 0 bases, with 2 bases of the junction left unmatched. The CDR3 totals 15 residues. The DNA for the CDR3 is TGCAGCGTCGGGACTAGCGGGGGAAGCACAGATACGCAGTATTTT. Translated: CSVGTSGGSTDTQYF.

This rearrangement joins TRBV7-9 to TRBJ2-1; D uncertain. This CDR3 comprises 16 residues. The ends were cut back, 1 base at V and 0 bases at J, with 10 bases in the middle. Germline loops: CDR1 SEHNR, CDR2 FQNEAQ (reference sequence). The CDR3 DNA is TGTGCCAGCAGCTTAGAGCAGGCTAGCTCCTACAATGAGCAGTTCTTC. It encodes CASSLEQASSYNEQFF.

J is TRBJ2-6 and V is TRBV10-3; D is unresolved. V lost 2 bases, J lost 1 base, and 6 bases lay in between. Germline loops: CDR1 ENHRY, CDR2 SYGVKD. The CDR3 is 15 residues long. CDR3 amino acids: CAISEMGSGANVLTF. The CDR3 DNA is TGTGCCATCAGTGAGATGGGGTCTGGGGCCAACGTCCTGACTTTC.

The rearrangement joins TRBV5-8 to TRBJ1-1; 8 positions match TRBD1. V was pared by 4 bases and J by 3 bases, with 8 bases of the junction left unmatched. Germline CDR1 SGHTS, CDR2 YDEGEE. The CDR3 loop spans 15 amino acids. In DNA form, the CDR3 reads TGTGCCAGCAGCCCGACAGGGGAGGAGGACACTGAAGCTTTCTTT. Protein product: CASSPTGEEDTEAFF. Full variable domain (rest looked up from reference TRBV5-8 and TRBJ1-1): EAGVTQSPTHLIKTRGQQATLRCSPISGHTSVYWYQQALGLGLQFLLWYDEGEERNRGNFPPRFSGRQFPNYSSELNVNALELEDSALYLCASSPTGEEDTEAFFGQGTRLTVV.

The CDR3 DNA reads as TGTGCCAGCAGTTACTCAATCGATGGCTACACCTTC. Translating gives CASSYSIDGYTF. The rearrangement joins TRBV6-6 to TRBJ1-2; D remains unclear. CDR3 size: 12 residues. Trimming took off 0 bases at V and 6 bases at J, with 5 bases between the two ends. From germline, CDR1 is MNHNY and CDR2 SVGAGI (reference sequence).

The gene calls are TRBV5-4 and TRBJ1-1; D might be TRBD1 (5 bases). There are 15 residues in the CDR3. Germline CDR1 and CDR2: SGHNT and YYREEE (reference sequence). The germline V and J ends were trimmed by 1 base and 0 bases, with 10 bases remaining between them. The CDR3 bases are TGTGCCAGCAGCTTGCCAGGGACGATGAACACTGAAGCTTTCTTT. Its translation: CASSLPGTMNTEAFF.

This clone was observed a handful of times. The V gene is TRBV11-2, the J gene TRBJ1-4; the D gene is possibly TRBD1 (5 bases). This CDR3 region has 15 residues. With 2 bases removed from V and 6 bases from J, the gap between germline ends came to 13 bases. Germline V CDR1 and CDR2: SGHAT, FQNNGV. The CDR3 DNA is TGTGCCAGCAGCTTAAGTGCAGGGCCGGATGAAAAACTGTTTTTT. Its translation: CASSLSAGPDEKLFF.

This chain links TRBV14 with TRBJ2-7; 9 bases align to TRBD2. The CDR3 covers 17 residues. Germline V gene data show CDR1 as SGHDN and CDR2 as FVKESK. V dropped 1 base and J dropped 0; count of bases not matched to a gene: 7. This CDR3 is CASSQGIAGAPSYEQYF. The CDR3 nucleotides read TGTGCCAGCAGCCAAGGAATAGCGGGAGCCCCCTCCTACGAGCAGTACTTC.

V is TRBV7-3 and J is TRBJ1-2; D is unclear. Looked up from germline, CDR1 is SGHTA and CDR2 is FQGTGA. This CDR3 spans 13 amino acids. Trimming removed 0 bases at V and 6 bases at J, with 8 bases between. The CDR3 region has the DNA TGTGCCAGCAGCTTAACGCCCGGGGATGGCTACACCTTC. It specifies CASSLTPGDGYTF.

The genes are TRBV4-1 and TRBJ1-2; 10 positions agree with TRBD1. The V and J ends lost 4 bases and 0 bases, in that order; junction bases with no gene match: 2. Germline V lookup: CDR1 MGHRA, CDR2 YSYEKL. The CDR3 extends over 15 amino acids. The CDR3 region has the DNA TGCGCCAGCAGCCCGGGACAGGGGACTAACTATGGCTACACCTTC. It translates to CASSPGQGTNYGYTF.

J is TRBJ1-2 and V is TRBV28; 9 bases line up with TRBD1. CDR3 length: 19 residues. V shed 5 bases, J shed 2 bases, and the junction held 18 bases outside the gene matches. The germline gives CDR1 MDHEN, CDR2 SYDVKM. CDR3 sequence reads: CASSLPGQGFPPPNYGYTF. In DNA form, the CDR3 reads TGTGCCAGCAGTCTACCGGGACAGGGATTCCCCCCACCCAACTATGGCTACACCTTC.

The V call is TRBV5-4, the J call TRBJ2-3; no clear D gene. CDR3 length equals 12 residues. Germline V gives CDR1 SGHNT, CDR2 YYREEE (reference sequence). Trimming removed 3 bases at V and 0 bases at J, with 2 bases between. The CDR3 DNA reads TGTGCCAGCAGCTCCAGCACAGATACGCAGTATTTT. This codes for CASSSSTDTQYF.

The V call is TRBV11-2, the J call TRBJ2-2; possibly TRBD2 for D (7 bases). This CDR3 is 16 amino acids long. Germline V CDR1 and CDR2: SGHAT, FQNNGV. Trimming took 4 bases from V and 4 from J, leaving 16 bases between them. The CDR3 here is CASSSPQGRATGELFF. DNA for the CDR3: TGTGCCAGCAGCTCACCGCAGGGGAGGGCCACCGGGGAGCTGTTTTTT.

There are a few counts of this clone. The chain couples TRBV7-2 to TRBJ2-7, with 10 bases lining up with TRBD1. Trimming at V came to 3 bases and at J to 2 bases, leaving 7 bases not matched to a gene. The germline gives CDR1 SGHTA, CDR2 FQGNSA. The CDR3 loop spans 16 amino acids. The CDR3 region is CASSFSWDRGTYEQYF. DNA of the CDR3: TGTGCCAGCAGCTTTAGTTGGGACAGGGGAACCTACGAGCAGTACTTC.

This clone was seen a single time. The CDR3 coding sequence is TGCGCCAGCAGCTTGGGTGGCACAACCTACGAGCAGTACTTC. The encoded protein is CASSLGGTTYEQYF. The gene calls are TRBV5-1 and TRBJ2-7; D not certain. Per the germline V gene, CDR1 is SGHRS and CDR2 is YFSETQ. V lost 0 bases, J lost 2 bases, and 9 bases lay in between. CDR3 size: 14 residues. Drawing the rest from reference TRBV5-1 and TRBJ2-7, the complete variable domain is KAGVTQTPRYLIKTRGQQVTLSCSPISGHRSVSWYQQTPGQGLQFLFEYFSETQRNKGNFPGRFSGRQFSNSRSEMNVSTLELGDSALYLCASSLGGTTYEQYFGPGTRLTVT.

The V and J genes are TRBV11-2 and TRBJ1-1, with TRBD1 identical over 12 bases. After removal of 1 base from V and 5 bases from J, the junction contained 11 bases not matched to a gene. This CDR3 has 18 amino acids. Germline CDR1 and CDR2: SGHAT and FQNNGV. The CDR3, as DNA: TGTGCCAGCAGCTTAGGGGCCGGGACAGGGGGCGTTACGACTGAAGCTTTCTTT. It is translated as CASSLGAGTGGVTTEAFF. The full variable domain, in which reference TRBV11-2 and TRBJ1-1 provide the parts outside the CDR3, is EAGVAQSPRYKIIEKRQSVAFWCNPISGHATLYWYQQILGQGPKLLIQFQNNGVVDDSQLPKDRFSAERLKGVDSTLKIQPAKLEDSAVYLCASSLGAGTGGVTTEAFFGQGTRLTVV.

The chain has TRBV28 and TRBJ2-5, with 7 bases aligning to TRBD1. The DNA end is a closer match to TRBJ2-7, so the J assignment may be wrong. The CDR3 consists of 15 residues. CDR1 MDHEN and CDR2 SYDVKM come from the germline V gene. Written as DNA, the CDR3 is TGTGCCAGCAGTCCTATAGACAGGGAGTGGGTCGAGCAGTACTTC. Translated, it gives CASSPIDREWVEQYF.

This clone was seen once. The rearrangement joins TRBV11-2 to TRBJ2-7, with D unresolved. There are 13 residues in the CDR3. Germline CDR1 and CDR2: SGHAT and FQNNGV. V was clipped by 5 bases and J by 2 bases, with 10 bases between them. CDR3 sequence reads: CASSQMATYEQYF. The DNA of the CDR3 is TGTGCCAGCAGCCAAATGGCTACCTACGAGCAGTACTTC.

The chain links TRBV19 to TRBJ2-2, with 8 bases matching TRBD1. V was clipped by 6 bases and J by 6 bases; unmatched bases: 21. CDR3 length equals 19 residues. Germline CDR1 and CDR2: LNHDA and SQIVND (reference sequence). CDR3 loop: CASRPGTGSVGRTPGELFF. Here the CDR3 DNA reads TGTGCCAGTAGACCCGGGACAGGCTCGGTGGGTCGAACACCCGGGGAGCTGTTTTTT.

V and J are TRBV7-8 and TRBJ1-1, with 9 bases aligning to TRBD1. CDR1 and CDR2 (germline): SGHVS, FQNEAQ. With V trimmed by 6 bases and J by 4 bases, 6 bases remained unmatched. The CDR3 loop spans 14 amino acids. CDR3 DNA sequence: TGTGCCAGCAGACTAACGACAGGGGGCACTGAAGCTTTCTTT. Amino acid sequence: CASRLTTGGTEAFF.

The V gene is TRBV29-1, the J gene TRBJ2-7; tentative D call: TRBD1 (6 bases). This CDR3 is built from 13 residues. With 7 bases removed from V and 4 bases from J, the gap between germline ends came to 17 bases. CDR1 SQVTM and CDR2 ANQGSEA come from the germline V gene. The CDR3 region has the DNA TGCAGCGCTTTAGAGGACAGAACTTACGAGCAGTACTTC. It specifies CSALEDRTYEQYF.

This chain joins TRBV29-1 and TRBJ2-7; 7 bases map to TRBD1. Per the germline V gene, CDR1 is SQVTM and CDR2 is ANQGSEA. The CDR3 length is 15 residues. The junction had 5 bases not matched to a gene; V was cut back by 0 bases and J by 0 bases. DNA for the CDR3: TGCAGCGTTGAAGATTTGACAGGGAGCTCCTACGAGCAGTACTTC. This encodes CSVEDLTGSSYEQYF.